Sequencing of this TCR beta chain was carried out in a study of blood T cell repertoires in COVID-19. J was trimmed by 9 bases and V by 7 bases; bases with no gene match: 10. This CDR3 is 13 amino acids long. Libraries were prepared by immunoSEQ multiplex PCR; TCRdb keeps only in-frame clonotypes and omits some of them. The data contain fewer than 200,000 clones, roughly 79% of them seen just once; the ten biggest clones take up around 10%. The receptor comes from a woman between 40 and 55 years old with COVID-19, enrolled during active disease. The specimen was peripheral blood. V usage is TRBV12-3 or TRBV12-4 and J usage is TRBJ1-2; 8 bases are a match to TRBD1. The CDR3 loop reads CASTPDRVLSYTF. In DNA form, the CDR3 reads TGTGCCAGCACCCCGGACAGGGTACTAAGCTACACCTTC.